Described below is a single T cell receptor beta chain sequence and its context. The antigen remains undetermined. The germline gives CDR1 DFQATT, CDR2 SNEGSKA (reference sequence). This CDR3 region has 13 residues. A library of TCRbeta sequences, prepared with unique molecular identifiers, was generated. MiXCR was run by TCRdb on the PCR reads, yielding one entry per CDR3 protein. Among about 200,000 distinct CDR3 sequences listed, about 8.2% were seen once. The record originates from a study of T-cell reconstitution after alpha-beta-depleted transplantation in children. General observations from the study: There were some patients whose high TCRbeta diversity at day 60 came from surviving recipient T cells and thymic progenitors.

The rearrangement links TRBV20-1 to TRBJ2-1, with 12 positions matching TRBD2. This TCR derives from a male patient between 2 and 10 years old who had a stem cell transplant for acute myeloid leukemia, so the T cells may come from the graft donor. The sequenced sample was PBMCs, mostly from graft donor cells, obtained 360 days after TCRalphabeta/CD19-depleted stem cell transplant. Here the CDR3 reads CRLGTSGFHEQFF. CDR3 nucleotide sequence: TGCAGACTCGGGACTAGCGGGTTCCATGAGCAGTTCTTC.